This T cell receptor beta chain was identified in a study of blood T cell repertoires in COVID-19. The overall study: COVID-19 samples collected from the United States, Italy and Spain covered acute and convalescent phases. Sources were T cells, B-cell-depleted T cells, or PBMCs; the material itself was cDNA or gDNA.

Original processing methods: How many nucleated cells were present was estimated from reference gene primer amplification. The assay was immunoSEQ multiplex PCR, and TCRdb's table has in-frame clones only and misses some. V, J and clone size are those of that table, while D and trimming were read from the DNA. The sample holds tens of thousands of clones; about 93% are singletons and the top ten take 7% to 9.5%. The CDR3 contains 14 residues. V gave up 3 bases and J gave up 1 base, with 9 bases separating them. Per germline, CDR1 SGHTA and CDR2 FQGNSA. The sequenced sample was peripheral blood. The chain combines TRBV7-2 with TRBJ1-1; perhaps TRBD1 as D (6 bases). The clonotype originates from a human donor in a cohort sampled during active COVID-19. The CDR3 loop reads CASSFPTGNTEAFF. DNA for the CDR3: TGTGCCAGCAGCTTTCCGACAGGGAACACTGAAGCTTTCTTT.